This entry features one TCR beta chain sequence. Method: immunoSEQ multiplex PCR; TCRdb's copy keeps in-frame clones and lacks some. The table records about 220,000 clones, around three quarters of them present only once. The sample belongs to a study of blood T cell repertoires in COVID-19. The CDR3 runs 14 residues. Germline V gene sequence: CDR1 SNHLY, CDR2 FYNNEI. V was clipped by 5 bases and J by 2 bases; unmatched bases: 3. Sequencing input: peripheral blood. The clonotype comes from a woman between 65 and 79 years old with acute or convalescent COVID-19. V is TRBV2 and J is TRBJ2-1, with 7 bases lining up with TRBD1. CDR3: CASSYRGAYNEQFF. DNA of the CDR3: TGTGCCAGCAGTTACAGGGGTGCCTACAATGAGCAGTTCTTC.